The entry that follows covers one T cell receptor (beta chain) sequence. The antigen remains undetermined. Assay: immunoSEQ multiplex PCR; the TCRdb copy retains only in-frame clones and omits some. The repertoire consists of nearly 750,000 clones, with 72% occurring once and the leading ten covering 1.8%. Germline V lookup: CDR1 SGHDT, CDR2 YYEEEE. V shed 6 bases and J shed 4 bases, with 17 bases lying between them. The CDR3 runs 15 residues. This record belongs to a study of shared clonotypes between healthy human individuals. CD45RA-negative memory and CD45RA+ naive subsets were split from the CD4+ cells. Study-wide points: Clonotypes that were shared across several donors made up approximately 5% of naive CD4 clonotypes.

The TCR originated in a woman in her 30s in good health. The chain carries TRBV5-6 and TRBJ1-5; D possibly corresponds to TRBD1 (6 bases). The sample taken for sequencing was memory CD4+ T cells sorted from blood. The subset: CD45RA-negative fraction. This CDR3 reads CASNGGGGKNQPQHF. The CDR3 nucleotides are TGTGCCAGCAACGGAGGGGGGGGAAAGAATCAGCCCCAGCATTTT.